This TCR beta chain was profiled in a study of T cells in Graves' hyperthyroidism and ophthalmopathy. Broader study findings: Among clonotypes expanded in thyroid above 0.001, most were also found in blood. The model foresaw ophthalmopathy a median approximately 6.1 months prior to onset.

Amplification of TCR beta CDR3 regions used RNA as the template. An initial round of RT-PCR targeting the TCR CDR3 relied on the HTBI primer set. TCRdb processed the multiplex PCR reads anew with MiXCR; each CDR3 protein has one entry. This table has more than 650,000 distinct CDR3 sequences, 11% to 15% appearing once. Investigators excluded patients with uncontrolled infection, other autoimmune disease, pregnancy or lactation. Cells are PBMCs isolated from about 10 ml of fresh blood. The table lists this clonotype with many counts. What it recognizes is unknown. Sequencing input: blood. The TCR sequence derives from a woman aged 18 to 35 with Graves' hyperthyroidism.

CDR3 nucleotide sequence: TGTGCCAGCAGCGCCGACAGGGTTGCTGAAGCTTTCTTT. Protein: CASSADRVAEAFF. V gene TRBV11-2 combines with J gene TRBJ1-1; TRBD1 matches 7 bases. The trim removed 5 bases at V and 6 bases at J, leaving 6 bases unmatched. Germline CDR1 is SGHAT and CDR2 is FQNNGV. This CDR3 is 13 amino acids long.